The 12 T cell receptor beta chains below were found in one sample sequenced in a study of CD8 T cells in Susac syndrome. Random hexamers served to reverse transcribe roughly 0.5 to 1 ug RNA. TCRdb recomputed calls from the immunoSEQ multiplex PCR reads with MiXCR, one row per CDR3 protein. Of 250,000 to 300,000 distinct CDR3 sequences listed, approximately 85% are singletons. The sequenced sample consisted of CD8+ T cells from PBMCs. Receptor source: a human donor with multiple sclerosis.

V is TRBV30 and J is TRBJ1-1; D is perhaps TRBD1 (5 bases). CDR3 size: 11 residues. CDR1 and CDR2 from the germline V gene are GTSNPN and SVGIG (reference sequence). The V end was cut by 2 bases, the J end by 6 bases, with 7 bases between. The CDR3 DNA is TGTGCCTGGAGTCCCAGGGCTGAAGCTTTCTTT. This translates into CAWSPRAEAFF.

The rearrangement links TRBV27 to TRBJ2-7; tentatively, D is TRBD1 or TRBD2 (5 bases each). Per the germline V gene, CDR1 is MNHEY and CDR2 is SMNVEV (reference sequence). This CDR3 is built from 17 residues. With 2 bases removed from V and 1 base from J, the gap between germline ends came to 18 bases. CDR3: CASSLTSHRDGSYEQYF. The CDR3, as DNA: TGTGCCAGCAGTTTAACCTCCCATCGGGACGGTTCCTACGAGCAGTACTTC.

The rearrangement links TRBV7-9 to TRBJ2-7; unclear D gene. V lost 4 bases and J 6 bases, leaving 19 bases between the germline ends. The V gene's germline CDR1 is SEHNR and CDR2 FQNEAQ (reference sequence). This CDR3 is 15 amino acids long. CDR3 protein: CASSSSGPDVIEQYF. The CDR3 nucleotides are TGTGCCAGCAGCTCAAGTGGGCCCGACGTCATCGAGCAGTACTTC.

The chain uses TRBV7-9 and TRBJ2-5, with D hard to call. Trimming removed 6 bases from V and 0 bases from J, with 17 bases in between. Germline V gives CDR1 SEHNR, CDR2 FQNEAQ (reference sequence). The CDR3 sequence is 16 residues long. The CDR3 nucleotides are TGTGCCAGCAGTCCTCCCCGGCCCAGAGACCAAGAGACCCAGTACTTC. Encoded protein: CASSPPRPRDQETQYF.

The CDR3 DNA follows: TGTGCCAGCAGTTTAAGTCGGGAGAGACCGGCTAATGAAAAACTGTTTTTT. Translated, it gives CASSLSRERPANEKLFF. This chain joins TRBV28 and TRBJ1-4; the D is unclear. The V gene's germline CDR1 is MDHEN and CDR2 SYDVKM. V was clipped by 2 bases and J by 3 bases, with 16 bases between them. The length of the CDR3 is 17 residues.

V and J are TRBV12-3 or TRBV12-4 and TRBJ1-5; D is unclear. This CDR3 comprises 14 residues. V lost 6 bases and J lost 1, with 10 bases in between. CDR3 sequence reads: CASSTDGSNQPQHF. The CDR3 bases are TGTGCCAGCAGCACGGACGGAAGCAATCAGCCCCAGCATTTT.

This clonotype is a singleton in its sample. The chain links TRBV3-1 to TRBJ2-2, with no clear D. Trimming took off 3 bases at V and 5 bases at J, with 4 bases between the two ends. The CDR3 sequence is 12 residues long. Germline CDR1 is LGHDT and CDR2 is YNNKEL (reference sequence). The chain's CDR3 is CASSHITGELFF. The CDR3 nucleotides read TGTGCCAGCAGCCATATTACCGGGGAGCTGTTTTTT.

The genes are TRBV2 and TRBJ2-7; a possible D gene is TRBD1 (5 bases). Germline V gene lookup returns CDR1 SNHLY and CDR2 FYNNEI. V lost 11 bases and J lost 5, with 16 bases in between. The CDR3 runs to 12 residues. The CDR3 DNA is TGTGCCTCCCAGTCAGGGCTCGACGAGCAGTACTTC. It encodes CASQSGLDEQYF.

The chain employs TRBV6-6 and TRBJ2-3; D is possibly TRBD1 (7 bases). The CDR3 is 16 amino acids. The germline CDR1 and CDR2 sequences are MNHNY and SVGAGI (reference sequence). V lost 11 bases and J lost 2, with 23 bases in between. CDR3 coding DNA: TGTGCCTCAAGGCCAGGGGGTGGGGGGAACACAGATACGCAGTATTTT. Amino acid sequence: CASRPGGGGNTDTQYF.

This clonotype came up a few times. The CDR3 spells CASSQDGDSQETQYF. CDR3 DNA: TGTGCCAGCAGCCAAGATGGGGACAGTCAAGAGACCCAGTACTTC. V is TRBV4-2 and J is TRBJ2-5, with TRBD1 matching 7 bases. The CDR3 length is 15 residues. Trimming at V came to 0 bases and at J to 2 bases, leaving 3 bases not matched to a gene. Germline V lookup: CDR1 LGHNA, CDR2 YNFKEQ.

This chain links TRBV30 with TRBJ2-7; D not resolved. V lost 5 bases and J 7 bases, leaving 9 bases between the germline ends. From germline, CDR1 is GTSNPN and CDR2 SVGIG (reference sequence). This CDR3 is built from 10 residues. CDR3 protein: CAWGRMEQYF. The CDR3 DNA sequence: TGTGCCTGGGGCCGGATGGAGCAGTACTTC.

The V and J genes are TRBV5-1 and TRBJ2-7; TRBD2 matches at 11 bases. Trimming cost V 4 bases and J 12 bases; bases outside gene matches: 18. The CDR3 extends over 16 amino acids. Germline assignment: CDR1 SGHRS and CDR2 YFSETQ. CDR3 residues: CASSPGPSGRPDLAYF. The CDR3 DNA is TGCGCCAGCAGCCCCGGACCTAGCGGGAGGCCCGATTTGGCGTACTTC.